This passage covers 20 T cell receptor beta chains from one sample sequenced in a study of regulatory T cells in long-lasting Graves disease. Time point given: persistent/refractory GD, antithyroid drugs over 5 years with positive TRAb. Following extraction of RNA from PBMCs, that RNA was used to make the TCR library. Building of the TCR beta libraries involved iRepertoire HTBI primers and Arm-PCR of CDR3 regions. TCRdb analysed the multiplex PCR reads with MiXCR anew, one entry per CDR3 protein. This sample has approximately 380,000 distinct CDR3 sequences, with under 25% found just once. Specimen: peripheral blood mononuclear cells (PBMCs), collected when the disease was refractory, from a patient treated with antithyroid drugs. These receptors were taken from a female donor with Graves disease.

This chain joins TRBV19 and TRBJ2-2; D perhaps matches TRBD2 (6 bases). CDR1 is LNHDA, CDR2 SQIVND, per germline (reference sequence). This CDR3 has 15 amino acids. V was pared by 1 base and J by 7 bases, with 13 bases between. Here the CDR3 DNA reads TGTGCCAGTAGTATAGTCGCAACTAGCATCGGGGAGCTGTTTTTT. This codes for CASSIVATSIGELFF.

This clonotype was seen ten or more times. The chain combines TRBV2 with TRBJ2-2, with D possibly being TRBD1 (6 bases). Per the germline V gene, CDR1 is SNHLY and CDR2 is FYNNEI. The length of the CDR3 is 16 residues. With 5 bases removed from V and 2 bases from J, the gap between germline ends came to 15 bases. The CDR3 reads CASSLQGQLNTGELFF. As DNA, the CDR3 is TGTGCCAGCAGTCTACAAGGACAGCTTAACACCGGGGAGCTGTTTTTT.

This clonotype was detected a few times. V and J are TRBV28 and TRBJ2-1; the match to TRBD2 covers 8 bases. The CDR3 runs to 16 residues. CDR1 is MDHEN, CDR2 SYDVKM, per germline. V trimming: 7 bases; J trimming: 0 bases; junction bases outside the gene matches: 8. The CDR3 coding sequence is TGTGCCAGCAACCCGGGAGGGGATAGCTCCTACAATGAGCAGTTCTTC. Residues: CASNPGGDSSYNEQFF.

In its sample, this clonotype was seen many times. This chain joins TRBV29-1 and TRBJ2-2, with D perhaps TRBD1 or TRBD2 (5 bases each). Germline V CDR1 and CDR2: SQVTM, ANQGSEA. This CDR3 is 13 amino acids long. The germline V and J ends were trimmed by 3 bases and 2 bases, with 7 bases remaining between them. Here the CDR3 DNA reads TGCAGCGTTGAGGGGGAAAACACCGGGGAGCTGTTTTTT. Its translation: CSVEGENTGELFF.

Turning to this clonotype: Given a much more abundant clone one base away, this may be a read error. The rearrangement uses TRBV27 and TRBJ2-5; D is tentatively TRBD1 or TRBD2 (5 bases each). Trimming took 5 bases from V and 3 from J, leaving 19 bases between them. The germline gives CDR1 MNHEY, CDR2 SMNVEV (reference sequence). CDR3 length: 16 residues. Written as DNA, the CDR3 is TGTGCCAGCAGTCCCCCGGCCCTGAGGGGAAAAGAGACCCAGTACTTC. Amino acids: CASSPPALRGKETQYF.

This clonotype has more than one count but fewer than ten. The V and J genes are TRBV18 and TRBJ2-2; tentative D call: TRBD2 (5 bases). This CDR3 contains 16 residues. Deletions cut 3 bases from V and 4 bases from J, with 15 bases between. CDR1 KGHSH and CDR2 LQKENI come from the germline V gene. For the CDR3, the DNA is TGTGCCAGCTCACCGCCGGATAGCGAGGGCACCGGGGAGCTGTTTTTT. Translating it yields CASSPPDSEGTGELFF.

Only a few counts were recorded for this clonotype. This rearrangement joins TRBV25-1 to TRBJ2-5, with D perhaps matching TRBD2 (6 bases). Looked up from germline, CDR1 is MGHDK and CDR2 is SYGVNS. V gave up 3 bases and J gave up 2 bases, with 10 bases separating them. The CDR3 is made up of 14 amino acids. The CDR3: CASSEAGRQETQYF. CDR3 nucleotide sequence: TGTGCCAGCAGTGAGGCGGGAAGACAAGAGACCCAGTACTTC.

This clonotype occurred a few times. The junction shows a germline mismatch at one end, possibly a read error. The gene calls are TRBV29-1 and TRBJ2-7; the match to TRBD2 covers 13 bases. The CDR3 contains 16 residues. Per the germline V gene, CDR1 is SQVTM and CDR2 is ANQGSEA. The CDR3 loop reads CSVARGTSGAAYGQYF. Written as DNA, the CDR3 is TGCAGCGTTGCCAGAGGGACTAGCGGGGCGGCCTACGGGCAGTACTTC.

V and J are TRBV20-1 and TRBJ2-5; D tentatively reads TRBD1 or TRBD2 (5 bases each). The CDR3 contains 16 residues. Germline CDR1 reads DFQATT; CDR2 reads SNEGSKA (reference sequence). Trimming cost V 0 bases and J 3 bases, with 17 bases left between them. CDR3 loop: CSARDLRLGAEETQYF. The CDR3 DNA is TGCAGTGCTAGAGATCTACGGCTCGGGGCTGAAGAGACCCAGTACTTC.

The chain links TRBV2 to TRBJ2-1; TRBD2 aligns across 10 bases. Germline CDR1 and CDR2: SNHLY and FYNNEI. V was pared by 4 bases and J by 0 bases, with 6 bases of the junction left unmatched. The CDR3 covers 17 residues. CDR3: CASSGTSGTSSYNEQFF. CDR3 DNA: TGTGCCAGCAGTGGGACTAGCGGAACTAGCTCCTACAATGAGCAGTTCTTC.

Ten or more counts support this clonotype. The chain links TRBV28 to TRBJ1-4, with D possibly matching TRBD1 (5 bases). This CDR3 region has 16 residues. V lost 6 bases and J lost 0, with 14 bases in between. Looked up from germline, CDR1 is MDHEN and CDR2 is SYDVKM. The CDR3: CASSAQRGPTNEKLFF. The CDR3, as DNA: TGTGCCAGCAGCGCCCAGAGGGGCCCAACTAATGAAAAACTGTTTTTT.

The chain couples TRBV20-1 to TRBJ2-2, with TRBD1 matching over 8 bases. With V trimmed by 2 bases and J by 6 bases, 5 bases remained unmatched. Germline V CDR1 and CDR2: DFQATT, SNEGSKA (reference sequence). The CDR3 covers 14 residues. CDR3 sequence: CSARPTGAPGELFF. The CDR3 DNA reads TGCAGTGCTAGACCGACAGGGGCCCCCGGGGAGCTGTTTTTT.

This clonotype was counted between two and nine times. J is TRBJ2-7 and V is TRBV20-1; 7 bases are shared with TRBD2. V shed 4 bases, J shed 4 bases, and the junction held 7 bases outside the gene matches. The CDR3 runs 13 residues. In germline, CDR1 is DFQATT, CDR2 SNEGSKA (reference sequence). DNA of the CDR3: TGCAGTGCTATATGGGACTACCCTTACGAGCAGTACTTC. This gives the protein CSAIWDYPYEQYF.

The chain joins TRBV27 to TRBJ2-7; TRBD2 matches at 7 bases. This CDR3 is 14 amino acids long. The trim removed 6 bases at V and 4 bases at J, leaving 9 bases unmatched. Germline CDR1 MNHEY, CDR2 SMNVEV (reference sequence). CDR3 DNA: TGTGCCAGCAGCCCGGGGACTACGAAGTACGAGCAGTACTTC. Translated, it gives CASSPGTTKYEQYF.

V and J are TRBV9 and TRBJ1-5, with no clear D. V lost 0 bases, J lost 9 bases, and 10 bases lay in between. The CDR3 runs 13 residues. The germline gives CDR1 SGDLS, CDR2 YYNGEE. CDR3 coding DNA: TGTGCCAGCAGCGTAGCGGGTGGGATGCCCCAGCATTTT. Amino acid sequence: CASSVAGGMPQHF.

CDR3 loop: CASSQEASGRFDEQYF. For the CDR3, the DNA is TGTGCCAGCAGCCAAGAGGCTAGCGGGAGGTTCGACGAGCAGTACTTC. The chain couples TRBV4-2 to TRBJ2-7; 11 bases fit TRBD2. The CDR3 is 16 residues long. Looked up from germline, CDR1 is LGHNA and CDR2 is YNFKEQ. V shed 0 bases, J shed 5 bases, and the junction held 6 bases outside the gene matches.

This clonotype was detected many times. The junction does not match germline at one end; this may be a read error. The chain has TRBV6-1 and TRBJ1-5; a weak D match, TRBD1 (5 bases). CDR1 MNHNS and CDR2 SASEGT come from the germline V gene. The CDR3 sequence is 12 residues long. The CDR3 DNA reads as TGTGCCAGCAGCGAAGGGGTACTGCCCCAGCATTTT. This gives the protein CASSEGVLPQHF.

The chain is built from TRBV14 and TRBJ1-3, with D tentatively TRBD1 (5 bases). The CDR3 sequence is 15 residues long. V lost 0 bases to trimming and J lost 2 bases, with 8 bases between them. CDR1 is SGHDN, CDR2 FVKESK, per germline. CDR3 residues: CASSQEQVPGNTIYF. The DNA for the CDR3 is TGTGCCAGCAGCCAAGAACAGGTGCCTGGAAACACCATATATTTT.

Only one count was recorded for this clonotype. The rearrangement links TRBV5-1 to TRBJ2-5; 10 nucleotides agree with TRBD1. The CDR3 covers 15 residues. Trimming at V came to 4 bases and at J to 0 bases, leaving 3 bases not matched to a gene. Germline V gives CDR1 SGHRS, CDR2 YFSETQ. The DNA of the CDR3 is TGCGCCAGCAGCCGACAGGGGGCATACCAAGAGACCCAGTACTTC. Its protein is CASSRQGAYQETQYF.

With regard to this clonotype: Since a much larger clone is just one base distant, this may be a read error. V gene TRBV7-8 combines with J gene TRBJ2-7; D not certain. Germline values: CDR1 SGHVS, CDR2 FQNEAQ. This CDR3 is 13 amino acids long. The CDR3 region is CASSLAVIYERYF. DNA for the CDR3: TGTGCCAGCAGCTTAGCAGTAATCTACGAGCGGTACTTC. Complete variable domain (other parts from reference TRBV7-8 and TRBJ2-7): GAGVSQSPRYKVAKRGQDVALRCDPISGHVSLFWYQQALGQGPEFLTYFQNEAQLDKSGLPSDRFFAERPEGSVSTLKIQRTQQEDSAVYLCASSLAVIYERYFGPGTRLTVT.